This T cell receptor (beta chain) originates from a study of identical twins. MiXCR was run by TCRdb on the 5' RACE reads, yielding one entry per CDR3 protein. The sample gives roughly 710,000 distinct CDR3 sequences, around 6% of which show up once; 1.5% to 2% is in the top ten. The V gene's germline CDR1 is MGHRA and CDR2 YSYEKL. CDR3 length: 14 residues. The V and J ends lost 0 bases and 8 bases, in that order; junction bases with no gene match: 3. At least ten counts were recorded for this clonotype. The TCR originated in a man younger than 30 in good health. This rearrangement joins TRBV4-1 to TRBJ2-2; TRBD1 matches at 7 bases. Sequencing was done on a sample of naive T cells sorted from blood. CDR3 DNA: TGCGCCAGCAGCCAAGAAGGGGGCGGTGGGGAGCTGTTTTTT. Translating it yields CASSQEGGGGELFF.